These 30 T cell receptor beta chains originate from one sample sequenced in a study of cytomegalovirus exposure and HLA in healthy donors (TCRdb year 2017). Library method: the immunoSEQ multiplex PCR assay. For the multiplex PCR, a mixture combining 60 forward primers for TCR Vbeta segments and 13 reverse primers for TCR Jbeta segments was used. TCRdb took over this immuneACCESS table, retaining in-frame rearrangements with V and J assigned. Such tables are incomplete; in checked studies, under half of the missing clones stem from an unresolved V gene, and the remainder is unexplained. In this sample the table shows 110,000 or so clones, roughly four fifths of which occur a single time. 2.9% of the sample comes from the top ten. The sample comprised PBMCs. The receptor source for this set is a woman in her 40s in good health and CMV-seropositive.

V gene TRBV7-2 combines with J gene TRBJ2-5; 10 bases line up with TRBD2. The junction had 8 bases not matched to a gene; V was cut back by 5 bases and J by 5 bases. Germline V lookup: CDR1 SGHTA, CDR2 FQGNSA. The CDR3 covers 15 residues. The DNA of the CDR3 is TGTGCCAGCAGCCAGAGTGGTAGCGGGGGGGAGACCCAGTACTTC. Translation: CASSQSGSGGETQYF.

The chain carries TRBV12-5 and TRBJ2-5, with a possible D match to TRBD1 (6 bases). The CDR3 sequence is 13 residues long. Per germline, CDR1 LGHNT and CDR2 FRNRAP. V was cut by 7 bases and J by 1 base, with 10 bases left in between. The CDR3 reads CASAVGAQETQYF. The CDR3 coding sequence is TGTGCTAGTGCCGTGGGGGCCCAAGAGACCCAGTACTTC.

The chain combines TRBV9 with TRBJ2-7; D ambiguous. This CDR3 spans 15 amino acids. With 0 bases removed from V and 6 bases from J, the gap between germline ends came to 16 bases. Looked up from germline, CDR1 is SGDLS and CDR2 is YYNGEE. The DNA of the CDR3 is TGTGCCAGCAGCGTAGAGTGGGCCGAAAAGTTCGAGCAGTACTTC. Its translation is CASSVEWAEKFEQYF.

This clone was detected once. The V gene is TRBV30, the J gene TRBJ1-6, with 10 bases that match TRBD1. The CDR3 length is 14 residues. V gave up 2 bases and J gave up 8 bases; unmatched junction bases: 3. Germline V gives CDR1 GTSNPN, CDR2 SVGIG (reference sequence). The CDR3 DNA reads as TGTGCCTGGAGTTCGGGGACAGGGGATTCACCCCTCCACTTT. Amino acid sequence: CAWSSGTGDSPLHF.

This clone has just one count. Here the CDR3 reads CAWSYGTSHQPQHF. For the CDR3, the DNA is TGTGCCTGGAGTTACGGGACAAGCCATCAGCCCCAGCATTTT. The rearrangement joins TRBV30 to TRBJ1-5; possibly TRBD1 for D (6 bases). The CDR3 runs 14 residues. Germline V CDR1 and CDR2: GTSNPN, SVGIG (reference sequence). V was pared by 2 bases and J by 5 bases, with 13 bases between.

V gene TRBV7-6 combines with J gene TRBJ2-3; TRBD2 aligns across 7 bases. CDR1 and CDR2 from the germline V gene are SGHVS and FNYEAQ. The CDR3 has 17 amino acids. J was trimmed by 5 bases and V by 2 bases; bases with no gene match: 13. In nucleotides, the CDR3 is TGTGCCAGCAGCTTACTCGGCGGACGGGAGGTCGGAGATACGCAGTATTTT. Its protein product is CASSLLGGREVGDTQYF.

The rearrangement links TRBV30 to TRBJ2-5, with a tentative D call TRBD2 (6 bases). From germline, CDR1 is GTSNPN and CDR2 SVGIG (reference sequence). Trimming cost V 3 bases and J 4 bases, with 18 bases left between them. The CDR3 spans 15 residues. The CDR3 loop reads CAWRAGGVIGETQYF. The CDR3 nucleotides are TGTGCCTGGAGGGCAGGCGGGGTCATAGGAGAGACCCAGTACTTC.

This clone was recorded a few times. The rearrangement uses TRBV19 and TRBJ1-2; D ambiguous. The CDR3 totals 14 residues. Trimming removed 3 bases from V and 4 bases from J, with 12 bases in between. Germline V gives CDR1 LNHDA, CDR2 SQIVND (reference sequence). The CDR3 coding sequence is TGTGCCAGTAGTATTAATAGAGAAAGCTATGGCTACACCTTC. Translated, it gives CASSINRESYGYTF.

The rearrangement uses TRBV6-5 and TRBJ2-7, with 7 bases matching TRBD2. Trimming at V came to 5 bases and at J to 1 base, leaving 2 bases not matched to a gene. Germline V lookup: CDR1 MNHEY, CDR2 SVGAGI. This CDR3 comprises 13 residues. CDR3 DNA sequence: TGTGCCAGCAGTAAGCGGGAATCCTACGAGCAGTACTTC. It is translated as CASSKRESYEQYF.

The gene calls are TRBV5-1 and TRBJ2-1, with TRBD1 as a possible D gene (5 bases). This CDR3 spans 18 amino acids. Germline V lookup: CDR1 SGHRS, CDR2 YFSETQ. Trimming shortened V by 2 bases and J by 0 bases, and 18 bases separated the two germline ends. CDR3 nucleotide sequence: TGCGCCAGCAGCTTTCCGGACATTCCTTCTAGCTCCTACAATGAGCAGTTCTTC. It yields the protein CASSFPDIPSSSYNEQFF.

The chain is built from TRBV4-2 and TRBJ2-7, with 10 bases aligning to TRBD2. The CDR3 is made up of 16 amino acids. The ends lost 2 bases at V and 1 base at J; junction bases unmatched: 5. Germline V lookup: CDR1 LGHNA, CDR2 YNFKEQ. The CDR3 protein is CASSQPGLAVSYEQYF. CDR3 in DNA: TGTGCCAGCAGCCAACCCGGACTAGCGGTATCCTACGAGCAGTACTTC.

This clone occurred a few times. CDR3 DNA: TGTGCCAGCAGCGTAGAGCAGGGAAGTCTCTCCGGAGCTTTCTTT. It encodes CASSVEQGSLSGAFF. This chain joins TRBV9 and TRBJ1-1, with a weak D call TRBD1 (5 bases). CDR1 is SGDLS and CDR2 is YYNGEE in the germline V gene. The V gene lost 0 bases and the J gene lost 10 bases, with 19 bases spanning the gap. The CDR3 is 15 amino acids. The full variable domain, completed using reference TRBV9 and TRBJ1-1, is DSGVTQTPKHLITATGQRVTLRCSPRSGDLSVYWYQQSLDQGLQFLIQYYNGEERAKGNILERFSAQQFPDLHSELNLSSLELGDSALYFCASSVEQGSLSGAFFGQGTRLTVV.

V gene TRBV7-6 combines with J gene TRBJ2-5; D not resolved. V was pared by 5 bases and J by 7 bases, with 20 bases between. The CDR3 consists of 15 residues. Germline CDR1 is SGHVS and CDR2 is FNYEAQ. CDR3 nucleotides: TGTGCCAGCAGCCCTGTTAATGCCGCGAGTGGGACCCAGTACTTC. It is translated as CASSPVNAASGTQYF.

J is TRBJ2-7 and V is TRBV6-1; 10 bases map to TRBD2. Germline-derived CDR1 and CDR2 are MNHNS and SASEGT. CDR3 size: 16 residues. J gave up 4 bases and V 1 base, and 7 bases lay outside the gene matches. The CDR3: CASSEVITSGTYEQYF. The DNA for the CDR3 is TGTGCCAGCAGTGAAGTAATCACTAGCGGGACGTACGAGCAGTACTTC.

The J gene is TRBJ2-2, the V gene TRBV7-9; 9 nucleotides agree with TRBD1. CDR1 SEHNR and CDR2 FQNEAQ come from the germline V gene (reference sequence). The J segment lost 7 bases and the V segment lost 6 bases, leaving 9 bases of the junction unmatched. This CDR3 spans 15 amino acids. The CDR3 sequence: CASRPGQGGGGELFF. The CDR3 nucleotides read TGTGCCAGCAGACCGGGACAGGGCGGTGGCGGGGAGCTGTTTTTT.

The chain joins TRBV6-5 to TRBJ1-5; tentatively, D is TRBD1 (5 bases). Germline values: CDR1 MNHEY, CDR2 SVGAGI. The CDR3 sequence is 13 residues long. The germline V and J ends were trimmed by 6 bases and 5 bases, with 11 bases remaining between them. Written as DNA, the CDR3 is TGTGCCAGCAGCCACGGGGGAGATCAGCCCCAGCATTTT. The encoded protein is CASSHGGDQPQHF.

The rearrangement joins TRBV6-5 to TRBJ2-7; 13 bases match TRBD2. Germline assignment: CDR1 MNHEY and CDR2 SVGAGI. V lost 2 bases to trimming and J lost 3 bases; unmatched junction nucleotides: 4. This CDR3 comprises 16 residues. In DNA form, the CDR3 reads TGTGCCAGCAGTTACGCCAGGACTAGCGGGAGCTACGAGCAGTACTTC. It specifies CASSYARTSGSYEQYF.

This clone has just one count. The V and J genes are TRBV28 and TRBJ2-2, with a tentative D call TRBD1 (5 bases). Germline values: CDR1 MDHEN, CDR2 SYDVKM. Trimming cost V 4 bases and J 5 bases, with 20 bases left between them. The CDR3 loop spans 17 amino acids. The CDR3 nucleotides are TGTGCCAGCAGTTCAGCCTGGGGCTTAAAATGGACCGGGGAGCTGTTTTTT. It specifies CASSSAWGLKWTGELFF.

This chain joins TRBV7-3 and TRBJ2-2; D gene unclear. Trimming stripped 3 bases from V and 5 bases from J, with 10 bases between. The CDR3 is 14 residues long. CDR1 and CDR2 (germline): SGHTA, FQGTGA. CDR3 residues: CASSFSRRTGELFF. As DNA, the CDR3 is TGTGCCAGCAGCTTCAGCCGGAGAACCGGGGAGCTGTTTTTT.

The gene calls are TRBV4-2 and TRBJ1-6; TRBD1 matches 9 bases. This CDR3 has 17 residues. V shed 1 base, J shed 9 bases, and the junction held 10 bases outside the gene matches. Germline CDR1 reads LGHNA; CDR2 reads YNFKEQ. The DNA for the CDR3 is TGTGCCAGCAGCCAAGTAGAGGTCGGGACAGGGAGTTCACCCCTCCACTTT. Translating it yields CASSQVEVGTGSSPLHF.

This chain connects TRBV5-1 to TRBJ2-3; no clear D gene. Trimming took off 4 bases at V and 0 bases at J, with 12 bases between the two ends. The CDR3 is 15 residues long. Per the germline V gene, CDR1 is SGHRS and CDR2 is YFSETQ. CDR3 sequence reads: CASSPSRSSTDTQYF. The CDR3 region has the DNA TGCGCCAGCAGCCCGAGCCGCTCTAGCACAGATACGCAGTATTTT.

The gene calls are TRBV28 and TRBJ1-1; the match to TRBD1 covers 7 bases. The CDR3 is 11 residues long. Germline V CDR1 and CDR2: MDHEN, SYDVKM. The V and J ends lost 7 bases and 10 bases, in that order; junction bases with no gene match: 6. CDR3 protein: CASTQTGLAFF. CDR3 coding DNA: TGTGCCAGCACCCAGACAGGGTTAGCTTTCTTT.

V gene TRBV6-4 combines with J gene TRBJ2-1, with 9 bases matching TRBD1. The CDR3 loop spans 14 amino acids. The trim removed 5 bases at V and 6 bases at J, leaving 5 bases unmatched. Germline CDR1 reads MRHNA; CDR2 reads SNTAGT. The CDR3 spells CASSRTGVGNEQFF. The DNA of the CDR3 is TGTGCCAGCAGTCGGACAGGGGTGGGCAATGAGCAGTTCTTC.

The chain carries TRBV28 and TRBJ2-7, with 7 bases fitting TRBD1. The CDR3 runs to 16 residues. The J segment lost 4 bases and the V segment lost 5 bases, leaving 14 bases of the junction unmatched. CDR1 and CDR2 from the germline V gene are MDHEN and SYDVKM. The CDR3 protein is CASSPDPTGLAYEQYF. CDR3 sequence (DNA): TGTGCCAGCAGTCCGGACCCGACAGGGTTGGCGTACGAGCAGTACTTC.

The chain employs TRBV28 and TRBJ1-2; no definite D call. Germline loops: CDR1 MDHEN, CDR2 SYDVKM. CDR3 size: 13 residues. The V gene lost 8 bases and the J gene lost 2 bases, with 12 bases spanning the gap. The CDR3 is CASWEGRNYGYTF. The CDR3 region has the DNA TGTGCCAGCTGGGAGGGAAGGAACTATGGCTACACCTTC.

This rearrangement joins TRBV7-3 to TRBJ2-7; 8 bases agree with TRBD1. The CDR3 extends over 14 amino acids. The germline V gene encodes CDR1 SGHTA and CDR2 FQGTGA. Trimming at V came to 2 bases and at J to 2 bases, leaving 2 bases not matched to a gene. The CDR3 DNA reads TGTGCCAGCAGCTTAGACAGGGGACCCTACGAGCAGTACTTC. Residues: CASSLDRGPYEQYF.

This CDR3 reads CAISLHGGQGINYGYTF. CDR3 bases: TGTGCCATCAGCCTCCATGGGGGACAGGGTATTAACTATGGCTACACCTTC. The rearrangement uses TRBV10-3 and TRBJ1-2; TRBD1 agrees at 9 bases. V shed 6 bases and J 1 base; nucleotides not matched to a gene: 12. CDR1 and CDR2 (germline): ENHRY, SYGVKD. The CDR3 contains 17 residues.

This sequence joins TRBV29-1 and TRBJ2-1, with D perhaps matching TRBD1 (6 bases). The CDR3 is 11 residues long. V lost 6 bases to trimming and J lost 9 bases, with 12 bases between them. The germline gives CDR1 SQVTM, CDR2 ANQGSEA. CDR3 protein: CSVYQGTEQFF. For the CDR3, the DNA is TGCAGCGTATACCAGGGGACTGAGCAGTTCTTC.

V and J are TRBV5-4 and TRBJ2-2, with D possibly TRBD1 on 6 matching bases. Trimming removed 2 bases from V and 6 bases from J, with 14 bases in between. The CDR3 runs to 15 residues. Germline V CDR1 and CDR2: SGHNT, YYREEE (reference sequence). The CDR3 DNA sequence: TGTGCCAGCAGCTTCGCAGGGGAAGGGGCCGGGGAGCTGTTTTTT. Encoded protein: CASSFAGEGAGELFF.

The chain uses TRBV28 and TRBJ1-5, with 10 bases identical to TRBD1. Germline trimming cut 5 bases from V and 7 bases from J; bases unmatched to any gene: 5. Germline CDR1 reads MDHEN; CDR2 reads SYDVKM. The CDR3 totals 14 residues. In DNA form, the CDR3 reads TGTGCCAGCAGTCCCGGGACAGGGGAACAGCCCCAGCATTTT. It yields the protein CASSPGTGEQPQHF.